This T cell receptor (beta chain) is drawn from a study of blood T cell repertoires in COVID-19. As for the study in general: The analysed material was cDNA or gDNA that came from T cells, B-cell-depleted T cells, or PBMCs.

Original processing methods: Counts of nucleated cells, estimated from reference gene primer amplification, were obtained. Clones were sequenced by immunoSEQ multiplex PCR, and TCRdb holds only the in-frame ones, with some missing. That table supplies the V and J calls and clone size; D and trimming were determined from the DNA. The sample includes around 120,000 clones, almost 90% of them seen just once. The CDR3 extends over 13 amino acids. The V gene's germline CDR1 is LNHDA and CDR2 SQIVND (reference sequence). Trimming at V came to 6 bases and at J to 7 bases, leaving 3 bases not matched to a gene. This clone was seen only a few times.

What was sequenced was peripheral blood. The source of this sequence is a woman in her fifties or sixties with active or convalescent COVID-19. The V call is TRBV19, the J call TRBJ1-6, with 7 bases fitting TRBD1. The CDR3 nucleotides read TGTGCCAGTAGGGACAGGAACAATTCACCCCTCCACTTT. Amino acid sequence: CASRDRNNSPLHF.